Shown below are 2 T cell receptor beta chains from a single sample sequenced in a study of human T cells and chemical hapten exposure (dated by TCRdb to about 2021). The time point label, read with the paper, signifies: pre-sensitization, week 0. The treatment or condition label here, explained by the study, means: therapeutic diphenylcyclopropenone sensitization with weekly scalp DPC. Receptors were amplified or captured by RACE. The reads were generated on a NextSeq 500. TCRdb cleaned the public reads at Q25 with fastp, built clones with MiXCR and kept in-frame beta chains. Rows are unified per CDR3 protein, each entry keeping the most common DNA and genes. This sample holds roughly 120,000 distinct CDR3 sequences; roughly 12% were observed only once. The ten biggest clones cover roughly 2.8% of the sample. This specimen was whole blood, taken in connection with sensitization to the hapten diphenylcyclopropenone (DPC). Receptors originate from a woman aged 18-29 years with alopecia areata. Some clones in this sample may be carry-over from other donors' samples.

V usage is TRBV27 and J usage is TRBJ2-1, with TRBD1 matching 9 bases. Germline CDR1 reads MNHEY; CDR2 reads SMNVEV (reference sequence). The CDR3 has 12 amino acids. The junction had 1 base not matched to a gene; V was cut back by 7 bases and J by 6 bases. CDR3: CASKTGGNEQFF. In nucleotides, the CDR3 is TGTGCCAGCAAGACAGGGGGCAATGAGCAGTTCTTC.

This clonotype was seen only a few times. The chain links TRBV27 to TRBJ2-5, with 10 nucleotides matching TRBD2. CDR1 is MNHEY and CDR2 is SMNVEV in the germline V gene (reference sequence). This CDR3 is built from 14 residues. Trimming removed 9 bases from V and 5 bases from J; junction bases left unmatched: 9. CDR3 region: CASKRGGSGETQYF. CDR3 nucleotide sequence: TGTGCCAGTAAGCGGGGGGGCTCCGGGGAGACCCAGTACTTC.